This is a list of T cell receptor beta chains from one sample in a study of T cell responses to AZD1222 COVID-19 vaccine. Sequencing was performed with immunoSEQ multiplex PCR; in TCRdb, only in-frame clones are kept and a portion is missing. Among 110,000 or so clones listed, roughly 89% were seen once. This material consisted of peripheral blood, taken on day 0 of MenACWY control vaccination. Source of these receptors: an adult in good health. CDR3s include the opening cysteine and the closing phenylalanine or tryptophan. D genes are given only for firm matches. Some rows mark clone size as missing; the rest say once, few, many or name a class of expanded clone.

NA	NA	TRBV7-2	TRBJ2-1	CASSVGGTTYNEQFF	TGTGCCAGCAGCGTCGGGGGGACAACCTACAATGAGCAGTTCTTC
NA	NA	TRBV24-1	TRBJ2-5	CATSDRVRRETQYF	TGTGCCACCAGTGATCGGGTCAGGAGAGAGACCCAGTACTTC
TRBD1	NA	TRBV5-1	TRBJ2-1	CASSPPLRGKYGEQFF	TGCGCCAGCAGCCCTCCCCTCAGGGGGAAGTACGGTGAGCAGTTCTTC
NA	NA	TRBV6-1	TRBJ1-1	CASSERTEGTEAFF	TGTGCCAGCAGTGAAAGGACAGAGGGCACTGAAGCTTTCTTT
NA	NA	TRBV7-9	TRBJ2-6	CASSLRRDLISGANVLTF	TGTGCCAGCAGCCTTAGGAGGGATCTTATCTCTGGGGCCAACGTCCTGACTTTC
NA	NA	TRBV7-8	TRBJ1-1	CASSPDPVGSGAEAFF	TGTGCCAGCAGCCCAGATCCCGTGGGGTCAGGGGCTGAAGCTTTCTTT
TRBD1	NA	TRBV6-4	TRBJ1-5	CASRQTGDSQPQHF	TGTGCCAGCAGGCAAACAGGGGACAGTCAGCCCCAGCATTTT
NA	NA	TRBV4-1	TRBJ2-7	CASSEVRSGDYEQYF	TGCGCCAGCAGCGAAGTTCGATCCGGAGACTACGAGCAGTACTTC
NA	NA	TRBV10-1	TRBJ2-3	CASSETGRGPDTQYF	TGCGCCAGCAGTGAGACAGGGAGGGGTCCAGATACGCAGTATTTT
NA	NA	TRBV15	TRBJ1-2	CATSMGGSYGYTF	TGTGCCACCAGCATGGGGGGGAGCTATGGCTACACCTTC
NA	NA	TRBV24-1	TRBJ2-1	CATSETGWVGEQFF	TGTGCCACCAGTGAAACCGGCTGGGTCGGTGAGCAGTTCTTC
TRBD2	few	TRBV6-4	TRBJ2-1	CASSTAAGGVDEQFF	TGTGCCAGCAGTACTGCGGCGGGGGGCGTCGATGAGCAGTTCTTC
NA	NA	TRBV30	TRBJ1-4	CAWSVAGANEKLFF	TGTGCCTGGAGTGTAGCCGGAGCTAATGAAAAACTGTTTTTT
NA	NA	TRBV3-1/TRBV3-2	TRBJ1-4	CASSQALGHSNEKLFF	TGTGCCAGCAGCCAGGCCCTTGGGCACTCGAATGAAAAACTGTTTTTT
NA	NA	TRBV11-2	TRBJ2-3	CASSLGGSTDTQYF	TGTGCCAGCAGCTTAGGCGGCAGCACAGATACGCAGTATTTT
NA	once	TRBV3-1/TRBV3-2	TRBJ1-2	CASSGQQAGGYTF	TGTGCCAGCAGCGGTCAGCAGGCGGGCGGCTACACCTTC
NA	NA	TRBV24-1	TRBJ1-2	CATSDHTDGYTF	TGTGCCACCAGTGACCACACAGATGGCTACACCTTC
NA	NA	TRBV4-2	TRBJ1-1	CASSQGLEGSRGAFF	TGTGCCAGCAGCCAAGGCTTGGAGGGGTCCCGGGGGGCTTTCTTT
NA	NA	TRBV3-1/TRBV3-2	TRBJ2-7	CASSPTEVLSAYEQYF	TGTGCCAGCAGCCCCACCGAGGTGTTGAGCGCCTACGAGCAGTACTTC
NA	NA	TRBV7-9	TRBJ2-3	CASSYLVDTQYF	TGTGCCAGCAGCTATCTCGTAGATACGCAGTATTTT
NA	once	TRBV11-3	TRBJ2-2	CASSPLPNTGELFF	TGTGCCAGCAGCCCTCTACCGAACACCGGGGAGCTGTTTTTT
TRBD1	NA	TRBV7-2	TRBJ1-5	CASSLAGQFNQPQHF	TGTGCCAGCAGCTTAGCGGGACAGTTCAATCAGCCCCAGCATTTT
TRBD1	NA	TRBV4-1	TRBJ2-5	CASSRGTGRWETQYF	TGCGCCAGCAGCCGAGGGACAGGGAGGTGGGAGACCCAGTACTTC
NA	NA	TRBV5-6	TRBJ1-2	CASIPKGANYGYTF	TGTGCCAGCATCCCCAAGGGGGCTAACTATGGCTACACCTTC
NA	NA	TRBV19	TRBJ1-2	CASSMGQGFPYGYTF	TGTGCCAGTAGTATGGGCCAGGGCTTTCCTTATGGCTACACCTTC
TRBD1	NA	TRBV6-6	TRBJ1-5	CASTQEGAGKKPQHF	TGTGCCAGCACCCAGGAGGGGGCAGGGAAAAAGCCCCAGCATTTT
NA	NA	TRBV18	TRBJ2-2	CASSPDGGELFF	TGTGCCAGCTCACCTGATGGCGGGGAGCTGTTTTTT
TRBD1	NA	TRBV9	TRBJ1-5	CASSVAAGGQPQHF	TGTGCCAGCAGCGTAGCGGCAGGGGGTCAGCCCCAGCATTTT
NA	once	TRBV7-2	TRBJ2-7	CASSLGHTYEQYF	TGTGCCAGCAGCTTGGGCCATACCTACGAGCAGTACTTC
NA	NA	TRBV30	TRBJ1-2	CAWSVTGTERETF	TGTGCCTGGAGTGTTACCGGGACCGAGAGGGAGACCTTC
NA	NA	TRBV7-9	TRBJ2-2	CASSLDTGPINTGELFF	TGTGCCAGCAGCTTAGATACAGGGCCAATTAACACCGGGGAGCTGTTTTTT
NA	NA	TRBV2	TRBJ2-6	CASRGVSGANVLTF	TGTGCCAGCAGAGGAGTGTCTGGGGCCAACGTCCTGACTTTC
TRBD1	many	TRBV27	TRBJ1-5	CASRTGGPGNQPQHF	TGTGCCAGCAGGACAGGGGGCCCGGGCAATCAGCCCCAGCATTTT
NA	NA	TRBV7-8	TRBJ2-7	CASSFGEYEQYF	TGTGCCAGCAGCTTTGGGGAGTACGAGCAGTACTTC
NA	NA	TRBV27	TRBJ1-1	CASKPGQTDTEAFF	TGTGCCAGCAAGCCTGGACAGACTGACACTGAAGCTTTCTTT
NA	NA	TRBV3-1/TRBV3-2	TRBJ1-4	CASSQVGGGQPNEKLFF	TGTGCCAGCAGCCAAGTGGGGGGAGGACAGCCTAATGAAAAACTGTTTTTT
TRBD2	few	TRBV6-1	TRBJ2-1	CASSETSGGYNEQFF	TGTGCCAGCAGTGAAACTAGCGGGGGATATAATGAGCAGTTCTTC
NA	NA	TRBV7-3	TRBJ2-5	CASSFVRAETQYF	TGTGCCAGCAGCTTCGTAAGGGCTGAGACCCAGTACTTC
TRBD1	NA	TRBV11-2	TRBJ1-1	CASSFDRGTEAFF	TGTGCCAGCAGCTTTGACAGGGGTACTGAAGCTTTCTTT
TRBD1	NA	TRBV5-4	TRBJ2-1	CASSLKTGDDEQFF	TGTGCCAGCAGCTTGAAGACAGGGGATGATGAGCAGTTCTTC
NA	NA	TRBV27	TRBJ2-7	CASSSLGQPYEQYF	TGTGCCAGCAGTTCGTTAGGACAGCCATACGAGCAGTACTTC
NA	few	TRBV7-9	TRBJ2-3	CASSAPPGSSSTDTQYF	TGTGCCAGCAGCGCCCCACCCGGGTCCTCGAGCACAGATACGCAGTATTTT
NA	few	TRBV7-9	TRBJ2-3	CASSLAEAGTDTQYF	TGTGCCAGCAGCTTAGCGGAGGCAGGGACAGATACGCAGTATTTT
NA	NA	TRBV4-3	TRBJ1-2	CASSQDRGESGGYTF	TGCGCCAGCAGCCAAGATCGGGGGGAGTCGGGTGGCTACACCTTC
NA	NA	TRBV5-5	TRBJ2-1	CASSLWLVGHNEQFF	TGTGCCAGCAGCTTGTGGCTAGTAGGCCATAATGAGCAGTTCTTC
NA	NA	TRBV30	TRBJ1-5	CAWSGNSNQPQHF	TGTGCCTGGAGTGGTAATAGCAATCAGCCCCAGCATTTT
NA	NA	TRBV9	TRBJ2-3	CASSVGVWDTQYF	TGTGCCAGCAGCGTCGGGGTGTGGGATACGCAGTATTTT
NA	NA	TRBV5-1	TRBJ1-4	CASSGGLHNEKLFF	TGCGCCAGCAGCGGGGGGCTCCATAATGAAAAACTGTTTTTT
NA	NA	TRBV10-1	TRBJ2-2	CASSEAGLAGELFF	TGCGCCAGCAGTGAGGCAGGGTTGGCCGGGGAGCTGTTTTTT
TRBD2	NA	TRBV24-1	TRBJ2-5	CATSDGTVGGETQYF	TGTGCCACCAGTGATGGGACGGTGGGGGGGGAGACCCAGTACTTC
NA	few	TRBV19	TRBJ2-2	CASKTRNTGELFF	TGTGCCAGTAAAACACGGAACACCGGGGAGCTGTTTTTT
NA	NA	TRBV7-6	TRBJ2-1	CASSLEPGLYNEQFF	TGTGCCAGCAGCTTAGAACCGGGATTATACAATGAGCAGTTCTTC
NA	once	TRBV19	TRBJ2-2	CASSPGLTNTGELFF	TGTGCCAGTAGCCCGGGACTTACGAACACCGGGGAGCTGTTTTTT
NA	NA	TRBV9	TRBJ1-2	CASSKVGGSLGYTF	TGTGCCAGCAGTAAGGTCGGGGGGTCTTTGGGCTACACCTTC
TRBD1	NA	TRBV28	TRBJ2-5	CATGTEQETQYF	TGTGCCACCGGGACAGAACAAGAGACCCAGTACTTC